The present TCR beta chain was sequenced within a study of CD8+ T cells in alopecia areata. Study in general: Tofacitinib was given for 6 to 18 months, then stopped for 6 months.

Investigators isolated RNA and reverse transcribed it into cDNA to act as the sequencing template. Sequencing used immunoSEQ multiplex PCR; TCRdb keeps in-frame clones, though not all of them. The repertoire holds roughly 140,000 clones, with 51% as singletons. Sampling of alopecia areata patients yielded lesional scalp punch biopsies as well as peripheral blood. This TCR was recovered from a human donor with alopecia areata. Sequencing was performed on CD4+ T cells sorted from blood, taken at week 0.

CDR3 DNA sequence: TGTGCCTGGAAGAAGTACAATGAGCAGTTCTTC. Protein: CAWKKYNEQFF. V and J are TRBV30 and TRBJ2-1; D gene unclear. The CDR3 contains 11 residues. The germline CDR1 and CDR2 sequences are GTSNPN and SVGIG (reference sequence). V was cut by 4 bases and J by 4 bases, with 5 bases left in between.